This T cell receptor (beta chain) derives from a study of CD8 T cells in ankylosing spondylitis. Overall study findings and caveats: From matched ankylosing spondylitis synovial fluid, disease-linked clones were reportedly recovered at significantly enriched levels. Seven or eight highly homologous variants formed a TCR beta motif that appeared characteristic of ankylosing spondylitis blood.

The CDR3 is 14 residues long. V lost 2 bases, J lost 3 bases, and 3 bases stayed unmatched. CDR1 is MNHEY and CDR2 is SVGAGI in the germline V gene. In the case of this clonotype: Its specificity is not known.

TCRdb reprocessed the 5' RACE reads with MiXCR, giving one entry per CDR3 protein. In the table there are hundreds of thousands of distinct CDR3 sequences, roughly 13% of which are singletons. The sequencing sample was made of blood, either unsorted or a sorted T cell fraction (not recorded which). The sequence came from a male donor with ankylosing spondylitis. The genes are TRBV6-5 and TRBJ1-2, with 7 bases fitting TRBD1. CDR3 sequence (DNA): TGTGCCAGCAGTTACAAGGGGGCCGACTATGGCTACACCTTC. Protein product: CASSYKGADYGYTF.